This entry lists 3 T cell receptor beta chains sequenced from one sample in a study of T cells in Graves' hyperthyroidism and ophthalmopathy. The CDR3 regions of TCR beta were amplified from RNA transcripts. HTBI primers drove first-round RT-PCR of the TCR CDR3. TCRdb reanalysed the multiplex PCR reads using MiXCR and keeps one entry per CDR3 protein. The data contain hundreds of thousands of distinct CDR3 sequences, about 38% of them singletons. The sequenced material came from blood. These receptors all come from a man aged 18 to 29 with Graves' hyperthyroidism.

As for this clonotype: Relative to the germline gene, one junction end is altered; a read error may explain this. V and J are TRBV20-1 and TRBJ2-5; TRBD2 aligns across 8 bases. The CDR3 covers 15 residues. Germline CDR1 is DFQATT and CDR2 is SNEGSKA (reference sequence). The CDR3 region is CSPTGLAGLQETQCF. DNA for the CDR3: TGCAGTCCGACCGGGCTAGCGGGTTTACAAGAGACCCAGTGCTTC.

Remarks on this clonotype: This may stem from a read error, because a much larger clone lies one nucleotide away. The chain recombines TRBV6-1 with TRBJ2-5; D uncertain. Between the trimmed V and J ends, which lost 7 bases and 2 bases, there was a span of 17 bases. The CDR3 has 15 amino acids. CDR1 is MNHNS and CDR2 is SASEGT in the germline V gene. DNA for the CDR3: TGTGCCAGCAACATTGGACGGCGTCCTCAAGAGACCCAGTACTTC. Amino acid sequence: CASNIGRRPQETQYF.

This chain joins TRBV5-6 and TRBJ2-5; 7 nucleotides agree with TRBD1. This CDR3 contains 14 residues. The ends lost 6 bases at V and 2 bases at J; junction bases unmatched: 7. CDR1 and CDR2 (germline): SGHDT, YYEEEE. CDR3 bases: TGTGCCAGCACCGAGGGGACAGCGCAAGAGACCCAGTACTTC. As protein: CASTEGTAQETQYF.